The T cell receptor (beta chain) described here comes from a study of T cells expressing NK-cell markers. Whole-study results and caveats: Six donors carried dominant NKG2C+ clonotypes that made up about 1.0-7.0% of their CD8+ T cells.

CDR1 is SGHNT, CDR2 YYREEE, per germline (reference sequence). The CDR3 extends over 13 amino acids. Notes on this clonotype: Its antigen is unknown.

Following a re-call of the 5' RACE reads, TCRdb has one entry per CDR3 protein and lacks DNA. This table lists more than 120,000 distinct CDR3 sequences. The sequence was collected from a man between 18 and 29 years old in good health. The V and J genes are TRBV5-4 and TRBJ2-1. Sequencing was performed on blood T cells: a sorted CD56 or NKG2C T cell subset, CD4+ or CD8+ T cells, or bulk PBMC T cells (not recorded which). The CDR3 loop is CASTHESRNEQFF. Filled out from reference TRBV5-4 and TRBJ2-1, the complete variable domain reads ETGVTQSPTHLIKTRGQQVTLRCSSQSGHNTVSWYQQALGQGPQFIFQYYREEENGRGNFPPRFSGLQFPNYSSELNVNALELDDSALYLCASTHESRNEQFFGPGTRLTVL.